This TCR beta chain was captured in a study of spatial heterogeneity in lung cancer. TCRdb recomputed calls from the 5' RACE reads with MiXCR, one row per CDR3 protein. This table has 12,000 or so distinct CDR3 sequences, over 11% appearing once. Documented time point: sample taken at primary tumor resection. Sequencing was performed on whole RNA extracted from tumor and nontumor lung tissue, or from frozen PBMC, and the material was left unsorted. This clonotype is judged medium-sized. The source of this sequence is a female donor with early-stage non-small cell lung cancer. This material consisted of PBMCs, taken at surgery.

The CDR3 reads CASSLGNYNSPLHF. The CDR3 DNA follows: TGTGCCAGCAGCTTAGGCAACTATAATTCACCCCTCCACTTT. The rearrangement joins TRBV7-6 to TRBJ1-6; D unresolved. This CDR3 comprises 14 residues. The germline CDR1 and CDR2 sequences are SGHVS and FNYEAQ. Trimming took off 1 base at V and 3 bases at J, with 4 bases between the two ends.